These 5 T cell receptor beta chains were sequenced from one sample in a study of CD8 T cells in Susac syndrome. Random hexamers were used to reverse transcribe the RNA input (roughly 0.5 to 1 ug). TCRdb re-analysed the immunoSEQ multiplex PCR reads in MiXCR, keeping a single row per CDR3 protein. The table has 200,000 to 250,000 distinct CDR3 sequences, just over 90% seen once. The sequencing sample was made of CD4+ T cells from PBMCs. All receptors come from a human donor with multiple sclerosis.

The rearrangement uses TRBV2 and TRBJ2-2; no clear D. CDR3 size: 13 residues. Trimming removed 2 bases at V and 4 bases at J, with 5 bases between. The germline V gene encodes CDR1 SNHLY and CDR2 FYNNEI. CDR3 in amino acids: CASSEQLTGELFF. Here the CDR3 DNA reads TGTGCCAGCAGTGAACAGCTCACCGGGGAGCTGTTTTTT.

This chain joins TRBV24-1 and TRBJ1-2, with no clear D. The CDR3 runs to 12 residues. V shed 2 bases and J shed 2 bases, with 2 bases lying between them. Germline CDR1 KGHDR, CDR2 SFDVKD. The CDR3 loop reads CATSDSNYGYTF. For the CDR3, the DNA is TGTGCCACCAGTGATTCCAACTATGGCTACACCTTC.

V and J are TRBV7-3 and TRBJ2-1; maybe TRBD2 (5 bases). Deletions cut 5 bases from V and 0 bases from J, with 14 bases between. The CDR3 contains 16 residues. Germline V lookup: CDR1 SGHTA, CDR2 FQGTGA. CDR3 loop: CASSIDSASSYNEQFF. CDR3 sequence (DNA): TGTGCCAGCAGCATAGATAGCGCAAGCTCCTACAATGAGCAGTTCTTC.

This clonotype was recorded only once. The chain has TRBV30 and TRBJ1-1; D uncertain. Trimming shortened V by 7 bases and J by 1 base, and 10 bases separated the two germline ends. CDR1 is GTSNPN, CDR2 SVGIG, per germline (reference sequence). The CDR3 extends over 12 amino acids. CDR3 sequence: CAFDRGNTEAFF. Written as DNA, the CDR3 is TGTGCCTTCGACCGGGGGAACACTGAAGCTTTCTTT.

V usage is TRBV9 and J usage is TRBJ2-1, with 11 nucleotides matching TRBD2. Germline V gives CDR1 SGDLS, CDR2 YYNGEE. The V segment lost 4 bases and the J segment 6 bases; nucleotides outside the gene matches: 3. The CDR3 extends over 14 amino acids. This CDR3 reads CASSRTSGFNEQFF. The DNA for the CDR3 is TGTGCCAGCAGCCGGACTAGCGGGTTCAATGAGCAGTTCTTC.